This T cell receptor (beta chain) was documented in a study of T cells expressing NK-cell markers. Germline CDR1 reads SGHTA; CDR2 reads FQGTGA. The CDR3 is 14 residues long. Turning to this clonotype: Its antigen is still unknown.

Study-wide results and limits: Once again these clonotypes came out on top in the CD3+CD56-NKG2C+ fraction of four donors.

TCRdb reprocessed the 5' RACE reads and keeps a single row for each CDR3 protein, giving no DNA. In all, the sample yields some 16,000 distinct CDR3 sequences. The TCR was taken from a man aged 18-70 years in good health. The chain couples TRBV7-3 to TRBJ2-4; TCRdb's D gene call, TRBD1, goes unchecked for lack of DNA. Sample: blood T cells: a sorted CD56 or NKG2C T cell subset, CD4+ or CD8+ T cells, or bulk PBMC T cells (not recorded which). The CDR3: CASSLGGAGNIQYF.